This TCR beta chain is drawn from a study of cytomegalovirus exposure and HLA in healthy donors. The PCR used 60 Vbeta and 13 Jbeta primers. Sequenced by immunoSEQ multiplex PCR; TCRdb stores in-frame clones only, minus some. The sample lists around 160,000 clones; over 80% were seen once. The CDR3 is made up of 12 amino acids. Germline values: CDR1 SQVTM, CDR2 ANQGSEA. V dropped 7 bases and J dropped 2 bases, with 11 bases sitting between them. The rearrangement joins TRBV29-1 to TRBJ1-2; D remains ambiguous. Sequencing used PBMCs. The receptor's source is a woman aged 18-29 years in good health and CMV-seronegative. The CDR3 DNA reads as TGCAGCGGGAGGACGGGAAACTATGGCTACACCTTC. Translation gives CSGRTGNYGYTF.